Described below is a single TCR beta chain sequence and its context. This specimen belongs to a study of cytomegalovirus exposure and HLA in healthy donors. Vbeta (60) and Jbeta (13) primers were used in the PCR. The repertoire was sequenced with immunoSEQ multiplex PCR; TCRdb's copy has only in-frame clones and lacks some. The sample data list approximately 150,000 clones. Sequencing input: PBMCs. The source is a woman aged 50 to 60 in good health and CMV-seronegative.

The CDR3 nucleotides are TGTGCCAGCAGCTTAGCCGGGACAGGGACTTTCACAGATACGCAGTATTTT. Translating gives CASSLAGTGTFTDTQYF. The J gene is TRBJ2-3, the V gene TRBV7-9; 9 positions agree with TRBD1. The germline CDR1 and CDR2 sequences are SEHNR and FQNEAQ (reference sequence). V trimming: 0 bases; J trimming: 2 bases; junction bases outside the gene matches: 6. CDR3 length equals 17 residues.